The T cell receptor beta chain described here comes from a study of identical twins. CDR3 length: 12 amino acids. Trimming removed 0 bases from V and 6 bases from J, with 6 bases in between. Germline V gene sequence: CDR1 GTSNPN, CDR2 SVGIG (reference sequence). Study results and caveats: Potential partial confounding of zero-insertion analyses by invariant MAIT and iNKT cells was noted. Insertions were fewer in abundant cord blood beta clonotypes, whereas memory repertoires showed none of this pattern. Weaker excess sharing between twins was seen in beta out-of-frame sequences.

This clonotype was recorded a few times. Its antigen is unknown. It was template switching that added a universal primer site, and there were unique molecular identifiers on the cDNA. TCRdb analysed the 5' RACE reads with MiXCR anew, one entry per CDR3 protein. The table lists around 1.7 million distinct CDR3 sequences, less than 40% of them singletons, with about 0.3% in the top ten. The TCR originated in a newborn girl in good health. V is TRBV30 and J is TRBJ2-1; no reliable D call. The sequenced sample was cord blood. As DNA, the CDR3 is TGTGCCTGGAGTGTGTGGGGCAATGAGCAGTTCTTC. As protein: CAWSVWGNEQFF.